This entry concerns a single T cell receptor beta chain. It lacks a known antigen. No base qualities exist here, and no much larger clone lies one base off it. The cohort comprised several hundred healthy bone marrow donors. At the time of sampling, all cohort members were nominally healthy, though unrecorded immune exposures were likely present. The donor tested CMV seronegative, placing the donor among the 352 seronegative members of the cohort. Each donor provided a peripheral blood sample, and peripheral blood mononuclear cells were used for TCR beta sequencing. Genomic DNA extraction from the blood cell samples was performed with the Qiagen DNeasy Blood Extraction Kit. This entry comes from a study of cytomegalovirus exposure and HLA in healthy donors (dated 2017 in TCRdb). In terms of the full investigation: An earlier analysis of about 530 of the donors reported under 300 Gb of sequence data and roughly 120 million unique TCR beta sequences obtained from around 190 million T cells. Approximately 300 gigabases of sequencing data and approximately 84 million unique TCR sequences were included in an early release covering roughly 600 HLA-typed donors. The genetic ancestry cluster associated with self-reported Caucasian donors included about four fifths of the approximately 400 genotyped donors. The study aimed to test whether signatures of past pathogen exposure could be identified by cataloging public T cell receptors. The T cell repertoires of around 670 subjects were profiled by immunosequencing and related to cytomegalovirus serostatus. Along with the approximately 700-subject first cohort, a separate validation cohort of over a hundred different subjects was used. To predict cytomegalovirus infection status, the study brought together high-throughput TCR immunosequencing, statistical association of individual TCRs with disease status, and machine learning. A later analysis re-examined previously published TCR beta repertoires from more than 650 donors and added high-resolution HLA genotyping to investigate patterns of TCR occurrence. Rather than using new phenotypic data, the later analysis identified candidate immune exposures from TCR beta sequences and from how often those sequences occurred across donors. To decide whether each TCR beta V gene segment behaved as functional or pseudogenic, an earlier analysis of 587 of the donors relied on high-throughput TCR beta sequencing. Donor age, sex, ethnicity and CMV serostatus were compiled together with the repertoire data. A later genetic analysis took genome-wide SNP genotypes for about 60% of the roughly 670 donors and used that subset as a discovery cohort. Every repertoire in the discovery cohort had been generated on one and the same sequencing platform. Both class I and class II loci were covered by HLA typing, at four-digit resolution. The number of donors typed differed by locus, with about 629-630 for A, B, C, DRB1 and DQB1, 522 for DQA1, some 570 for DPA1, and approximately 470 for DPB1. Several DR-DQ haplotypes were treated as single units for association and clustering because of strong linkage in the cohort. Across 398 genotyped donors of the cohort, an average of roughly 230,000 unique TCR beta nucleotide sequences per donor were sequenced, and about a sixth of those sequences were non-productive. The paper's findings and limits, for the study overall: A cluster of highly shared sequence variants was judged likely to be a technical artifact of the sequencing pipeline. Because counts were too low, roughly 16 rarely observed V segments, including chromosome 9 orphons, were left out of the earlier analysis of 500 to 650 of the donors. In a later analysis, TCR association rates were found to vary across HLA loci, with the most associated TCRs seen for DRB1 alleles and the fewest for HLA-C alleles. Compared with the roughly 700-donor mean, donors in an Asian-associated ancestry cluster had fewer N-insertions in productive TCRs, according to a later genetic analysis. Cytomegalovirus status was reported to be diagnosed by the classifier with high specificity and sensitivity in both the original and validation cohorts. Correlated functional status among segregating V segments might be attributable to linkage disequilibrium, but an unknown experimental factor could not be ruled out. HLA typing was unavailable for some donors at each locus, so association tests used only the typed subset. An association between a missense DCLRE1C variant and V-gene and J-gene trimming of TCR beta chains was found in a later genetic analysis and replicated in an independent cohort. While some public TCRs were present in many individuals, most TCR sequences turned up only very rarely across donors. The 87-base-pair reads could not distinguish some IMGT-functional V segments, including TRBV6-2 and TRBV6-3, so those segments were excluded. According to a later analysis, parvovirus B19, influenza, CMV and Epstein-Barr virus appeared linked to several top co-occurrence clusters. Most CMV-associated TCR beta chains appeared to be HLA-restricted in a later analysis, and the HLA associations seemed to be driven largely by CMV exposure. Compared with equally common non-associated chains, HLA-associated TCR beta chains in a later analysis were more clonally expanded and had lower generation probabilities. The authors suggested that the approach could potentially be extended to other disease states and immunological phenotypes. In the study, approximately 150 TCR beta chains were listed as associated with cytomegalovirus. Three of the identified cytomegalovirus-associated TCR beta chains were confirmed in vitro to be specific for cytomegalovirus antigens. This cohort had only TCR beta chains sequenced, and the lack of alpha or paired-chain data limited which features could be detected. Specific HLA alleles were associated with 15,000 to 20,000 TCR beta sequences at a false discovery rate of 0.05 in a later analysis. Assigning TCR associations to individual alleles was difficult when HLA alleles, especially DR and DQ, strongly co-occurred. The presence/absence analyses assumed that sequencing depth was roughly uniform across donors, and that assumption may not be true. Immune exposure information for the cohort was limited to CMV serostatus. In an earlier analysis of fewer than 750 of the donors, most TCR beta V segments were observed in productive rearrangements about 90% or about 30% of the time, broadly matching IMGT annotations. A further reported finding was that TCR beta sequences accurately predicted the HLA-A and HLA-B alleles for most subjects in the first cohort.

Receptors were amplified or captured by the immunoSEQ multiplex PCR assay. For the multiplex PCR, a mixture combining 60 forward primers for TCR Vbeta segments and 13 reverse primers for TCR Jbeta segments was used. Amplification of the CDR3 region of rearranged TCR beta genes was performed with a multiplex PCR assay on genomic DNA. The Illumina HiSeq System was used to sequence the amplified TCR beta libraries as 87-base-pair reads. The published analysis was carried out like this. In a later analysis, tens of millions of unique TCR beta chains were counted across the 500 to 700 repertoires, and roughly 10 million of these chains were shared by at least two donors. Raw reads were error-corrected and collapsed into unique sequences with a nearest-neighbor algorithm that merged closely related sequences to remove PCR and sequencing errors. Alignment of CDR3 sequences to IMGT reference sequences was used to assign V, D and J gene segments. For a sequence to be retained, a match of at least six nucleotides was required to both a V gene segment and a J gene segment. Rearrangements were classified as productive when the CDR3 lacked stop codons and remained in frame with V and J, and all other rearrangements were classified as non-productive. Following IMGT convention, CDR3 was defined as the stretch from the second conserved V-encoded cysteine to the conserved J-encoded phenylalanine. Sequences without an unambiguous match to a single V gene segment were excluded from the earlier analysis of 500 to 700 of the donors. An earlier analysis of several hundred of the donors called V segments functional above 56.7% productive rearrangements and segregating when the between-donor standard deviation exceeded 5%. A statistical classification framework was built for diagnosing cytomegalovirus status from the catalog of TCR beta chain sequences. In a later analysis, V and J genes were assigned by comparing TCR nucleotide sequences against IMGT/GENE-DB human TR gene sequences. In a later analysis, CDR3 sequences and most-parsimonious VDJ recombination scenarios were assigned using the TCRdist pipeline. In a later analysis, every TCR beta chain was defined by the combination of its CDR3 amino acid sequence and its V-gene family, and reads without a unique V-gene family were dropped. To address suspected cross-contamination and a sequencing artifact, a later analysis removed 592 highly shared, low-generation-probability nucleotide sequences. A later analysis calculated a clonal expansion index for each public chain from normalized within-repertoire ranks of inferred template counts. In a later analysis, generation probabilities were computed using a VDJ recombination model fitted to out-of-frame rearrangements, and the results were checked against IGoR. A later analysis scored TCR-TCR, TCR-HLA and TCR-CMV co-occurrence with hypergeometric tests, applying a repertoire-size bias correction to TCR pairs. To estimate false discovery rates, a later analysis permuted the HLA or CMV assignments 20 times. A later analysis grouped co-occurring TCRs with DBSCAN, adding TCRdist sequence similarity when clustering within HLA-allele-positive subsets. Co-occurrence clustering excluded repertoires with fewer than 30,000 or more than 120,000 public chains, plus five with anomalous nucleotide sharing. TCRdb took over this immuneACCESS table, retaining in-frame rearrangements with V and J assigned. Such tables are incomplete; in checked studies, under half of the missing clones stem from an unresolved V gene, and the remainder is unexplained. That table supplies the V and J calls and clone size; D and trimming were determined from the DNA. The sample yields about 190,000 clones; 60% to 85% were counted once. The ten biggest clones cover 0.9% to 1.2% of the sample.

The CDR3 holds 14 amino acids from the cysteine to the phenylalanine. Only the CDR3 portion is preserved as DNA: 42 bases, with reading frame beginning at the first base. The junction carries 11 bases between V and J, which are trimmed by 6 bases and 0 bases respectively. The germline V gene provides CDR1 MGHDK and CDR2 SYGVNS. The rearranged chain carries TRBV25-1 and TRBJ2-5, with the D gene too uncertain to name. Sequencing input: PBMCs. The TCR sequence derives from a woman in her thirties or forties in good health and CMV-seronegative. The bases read TGTGCCAGCAGCCGGTATCGGTACCAAGAGACCCAGTACTTC. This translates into CASSRYRYQETQYF.